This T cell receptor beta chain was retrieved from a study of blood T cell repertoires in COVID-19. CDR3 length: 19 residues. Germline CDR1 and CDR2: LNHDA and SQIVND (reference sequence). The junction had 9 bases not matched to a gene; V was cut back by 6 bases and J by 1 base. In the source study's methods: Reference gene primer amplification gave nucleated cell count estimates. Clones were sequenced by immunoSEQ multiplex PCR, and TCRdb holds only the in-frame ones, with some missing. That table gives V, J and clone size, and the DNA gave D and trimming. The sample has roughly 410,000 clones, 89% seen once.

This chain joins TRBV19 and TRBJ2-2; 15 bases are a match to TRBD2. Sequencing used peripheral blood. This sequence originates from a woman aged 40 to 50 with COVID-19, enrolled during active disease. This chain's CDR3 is CASRPGTSGRRGNTGELFF. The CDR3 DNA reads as TGTGCCAGTAGACCGGGGACTAGCGGGAGGAGGGGGAACACCGGGGAGCTGTTTTTT.